The T cell receptor beta chain described here comes from a study of early stage breast cancer tumors. Broader study findings: Functional markers like CD4, CD8 and FOXP3 were missed in bulk sequencing. Compared with adjacent normal breast, tumors showed about 2.3-fold denser, more clonal T cells. Tumor and normal breast were distinguished via blood comparison in most of the 16 patients.

V was cut by 3 bases and J by 5 bases, with 10 bases left in between. The germline V gene has CDR1 SGDLS and CDR2 YYNGEE. The CDR3 covers 13 residues. Produced via immunoSEQ multiplex PCR; TCRdb's table is partial and in-frame only. Found here are 5,000 to 7,500 clones, around two thirds of them singletons; the top ten hold approximately 13%. Comments on this clone: Antigen: not known.

The sequenced sample consisted of normal breast tissue next to the tumor. This receptor was identified in a person aged 45 to 59 with breast cancer. The rearrangement uses TRBV9 and TRBJ2-3; the D gene is possibly TRBD1 (6 bases). CDR3 protein: CASSGSGEDTQYF. CDR3 sequence (DNA): TGTGCCAGCAGCGGCTCAGGGGAAGATACGCAGTATTTT.